The TCR beta chain under discussion was sequenced for a study of CD4 T cells in relation to SARS-CoV-2 and coronaviruses. Turning to the study itself: Crossreactive spike epitopes shared across donors were mapped to their HLA restriction. Study results and caveats: Memory recall responses, not primary responses primed in culture, are what the assay detects. No donor gave both pre-pandemic and post-infection samples.

Repertoires were generated with immunoSEQ multiplex PCR, while TCRdb's copy carries only in-frame clones and drops some. The top ten hold roughly 3.2% of the sample, which has 35,000 to 40,000 clones, 70% to 90% seen once. This clone qualifies as medium-sized (0.01 to 0.1%). Its antigen is unknown. The sequencing input was memory CD4+ T cells from PBMCs. The source of this sequence is an adult with COVID-19.

The CDR3 coding sequence is TGTGCCAGCAGCCAAGCCGTGGGATACGAGCAGTACTTC. Amino acids: CASSQAVGYEQYF. J is TRBJ2-7 and V is TRBV3-1 (or the pseudogene TRBV3-2); the D is unclear. Germline CDR1 is LGHDT and CDR2 is YNNKEL (reference sequence). Trimming took off 1 base at V and 4 bases at J, with 8 bases between the two ends. The CDR3 has 13 residues.